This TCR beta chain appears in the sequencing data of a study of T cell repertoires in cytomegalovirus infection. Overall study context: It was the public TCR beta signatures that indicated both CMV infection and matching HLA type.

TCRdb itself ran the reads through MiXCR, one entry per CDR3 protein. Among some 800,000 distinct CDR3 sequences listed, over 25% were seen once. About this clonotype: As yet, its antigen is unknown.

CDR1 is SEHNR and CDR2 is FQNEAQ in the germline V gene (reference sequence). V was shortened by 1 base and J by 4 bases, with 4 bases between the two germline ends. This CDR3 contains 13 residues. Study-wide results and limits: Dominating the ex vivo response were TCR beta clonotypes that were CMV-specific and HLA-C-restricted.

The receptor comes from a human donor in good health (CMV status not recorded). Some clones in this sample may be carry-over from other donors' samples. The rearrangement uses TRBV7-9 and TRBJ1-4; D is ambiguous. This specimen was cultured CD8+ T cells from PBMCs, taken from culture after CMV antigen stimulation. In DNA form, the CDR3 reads TGTGCCAGCAGCTTAGACGTTAATGAAAAACTGTTTTTT. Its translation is CASSLDVNEKLFF.